The sequence of this T cell receptor beta chain was determined in a study of control samples from healthy donors and cancer patients. Clones were read by immunoSEQ multiplex PCR, and TCRdb kept only the in-frame ones, dropping some. The table has some 100,000 clones, about nine tenths seen once. The CDR3 consists of 15 residues. The germline V gene has CDR1 SGHRS and CDR2 YFSETQ. Deletions cut 0 bases from V and 6 bases from J, with 13 bases between. This receptor was obtained from a human donor in good health. The donor label of this sample is uncertain. The sample consisted of blood. The V and J genes are TRBV5-1 and TRBJ2-1; either TRBD1 or TRBD2 may fit D (6 bases each). For the CDR3, the DNA is TGCGCCAGCAGCTTGGCCGAGGAGGGGGGCAATGAGCAGTTCTTC. This codes for CASSLAEEGGNEQFF. Combining the CDR3 with reference TRBV5-1 and TRBJ2-1 gives the whole variable domain KAGVTQTPRYLIKTRGQQVTLSCSPISGHRSVSWYQQTPGQGLQFLFEYFSETQRNKGNFPGRFSGRQFSNSRSEMNVSTLELGDSALYLCASSLAEEGGNEQFFGPGTRLTVL.